Here is one TCR beta chain with its context. Its antigen remains unidentified. These data are taken from a study of early T cells in non-severe SARS-CoV-2 infection. The CDR3 has 16 residues. V lost 4 bases, J lost 4 bases, and 10 bases stayed unmatched. Germline V gene data show CDR1 as SGHTA and CDR2 as FQGNSA. Findings and caveats of the study: The VDJdb matching leaned toward anti-spike CD8 responses and overlooked private and CD4 specificities.

Unique molecular identifiers were attached to individual cDNA molecules. In TCRdb, the 5' RACE reads were re-called with MiXCR into one record per CDR3 protein. The sample contains more than 65,000 distinct CDR3 sequences, roughly 15% of which appear only once. The genes are TRBV7-2 and TRBJ2-1; 7 nucleotides agree with TRBD2. The origin of this receptor is an adult who was a healthcare worker with PCR-confirmed SARS-CoV-2 infection or an uninfected control (not recorded which). The sample here was whole blood, taken at baseline. CDR3 amino acids: CASSSRGGRAYNEQFF. The CDR3 DNA follows: TGTGCCAGCAGCTCAAGGGGCGGGAGAGCTTACAATGAGCAGTTCTTC.